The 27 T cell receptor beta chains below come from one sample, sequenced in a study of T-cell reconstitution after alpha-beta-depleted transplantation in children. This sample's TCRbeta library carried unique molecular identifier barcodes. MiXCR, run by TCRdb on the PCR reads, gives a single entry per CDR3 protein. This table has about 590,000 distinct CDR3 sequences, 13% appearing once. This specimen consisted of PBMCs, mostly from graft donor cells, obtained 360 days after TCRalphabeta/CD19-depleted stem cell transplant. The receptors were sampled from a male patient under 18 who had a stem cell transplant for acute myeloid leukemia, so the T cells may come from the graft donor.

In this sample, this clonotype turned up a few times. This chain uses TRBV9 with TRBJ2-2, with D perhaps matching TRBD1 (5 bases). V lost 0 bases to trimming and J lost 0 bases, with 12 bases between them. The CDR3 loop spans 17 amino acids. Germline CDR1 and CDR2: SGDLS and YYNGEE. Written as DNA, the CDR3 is TGTGCCAGCAGCGTAGCGTCAGGGTACGCGAACACCGGGGAGCTGTTTTTT. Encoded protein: CASSVASGYANTGELFF.

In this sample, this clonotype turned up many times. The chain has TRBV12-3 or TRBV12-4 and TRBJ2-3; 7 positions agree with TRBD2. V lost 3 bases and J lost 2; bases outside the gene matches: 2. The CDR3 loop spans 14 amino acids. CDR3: CASSFRGVTDTQYF. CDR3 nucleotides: TGTGCCAGCAGTTTTCGGGGGGTCACAGATACGCAGTATTTT.

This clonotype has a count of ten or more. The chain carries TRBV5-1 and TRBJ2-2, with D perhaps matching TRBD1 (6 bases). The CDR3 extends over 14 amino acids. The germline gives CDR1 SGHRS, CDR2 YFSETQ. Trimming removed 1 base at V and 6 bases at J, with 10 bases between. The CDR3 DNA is TGCGCCAGCAGCTTGACAGGGAATCCCGGGGAGCTGTTTTTT. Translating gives CASSLTGNPGELFF.

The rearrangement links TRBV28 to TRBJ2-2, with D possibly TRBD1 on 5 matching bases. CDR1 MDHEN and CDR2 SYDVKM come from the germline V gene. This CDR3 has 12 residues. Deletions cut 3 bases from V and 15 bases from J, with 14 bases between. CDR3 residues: CASSFARVEMFF. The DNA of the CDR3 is TGTGCCAGCAGTTTTGCCAGGGTCGAGATGTTTTTT.

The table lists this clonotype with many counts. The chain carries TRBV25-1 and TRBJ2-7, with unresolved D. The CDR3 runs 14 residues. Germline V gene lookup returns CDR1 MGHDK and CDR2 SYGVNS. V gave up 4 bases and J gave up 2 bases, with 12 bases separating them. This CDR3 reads CASSGTGWTYEQYF. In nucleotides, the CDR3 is TGTGCCAGCAGTGGTACGGGCTGGACCTACGAGCAGTACTTC.

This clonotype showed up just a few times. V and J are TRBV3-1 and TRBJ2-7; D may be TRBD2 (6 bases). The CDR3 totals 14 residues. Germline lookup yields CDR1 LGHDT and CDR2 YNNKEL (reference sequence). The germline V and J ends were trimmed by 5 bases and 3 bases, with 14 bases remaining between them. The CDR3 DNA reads TGTGCCAGCAGCGCGGGACTGGGTTTCTACGAGCAGTACTTC. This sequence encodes CASSAGLGFYEQYF.

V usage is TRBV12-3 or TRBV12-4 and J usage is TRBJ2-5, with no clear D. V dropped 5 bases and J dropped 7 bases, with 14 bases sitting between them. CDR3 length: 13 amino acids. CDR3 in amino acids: CASSPGPPGTQYF. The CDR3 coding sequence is TGTGCCAGCAGTCCAGGACCCCCTGGGACCCAGTACTTC.

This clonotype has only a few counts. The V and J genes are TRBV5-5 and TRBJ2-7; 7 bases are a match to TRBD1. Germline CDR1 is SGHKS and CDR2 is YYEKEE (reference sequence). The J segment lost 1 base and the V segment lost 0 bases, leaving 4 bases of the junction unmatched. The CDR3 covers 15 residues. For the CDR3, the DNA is TGTGCCAGCAGCTTGGAAAGGACAGGATCCTACGAGCAGTACTTC. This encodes CASSLERTGSYEQYF.

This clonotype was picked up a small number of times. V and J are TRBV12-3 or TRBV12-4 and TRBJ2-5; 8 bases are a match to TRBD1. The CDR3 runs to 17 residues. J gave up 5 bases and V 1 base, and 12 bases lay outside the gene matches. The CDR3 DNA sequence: TGTGCCAGCAGTTTAGAATTTAGGCAGGGGGCCTTGGAGACCCAGTACTTC. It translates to CASSLEFRQGALETQYF.

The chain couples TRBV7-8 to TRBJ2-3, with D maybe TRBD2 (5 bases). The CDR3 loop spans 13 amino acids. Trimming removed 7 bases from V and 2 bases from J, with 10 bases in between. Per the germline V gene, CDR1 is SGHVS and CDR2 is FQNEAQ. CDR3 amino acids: CASIRGNTDTQYF. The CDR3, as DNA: TGTGCCAGCATCCGGGGAAACACAGATACGCAGTATTTT.

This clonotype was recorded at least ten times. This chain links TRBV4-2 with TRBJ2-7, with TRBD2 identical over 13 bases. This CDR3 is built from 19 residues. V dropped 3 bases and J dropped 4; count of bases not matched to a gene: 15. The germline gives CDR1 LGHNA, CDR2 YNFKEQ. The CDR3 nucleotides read TGTGCCAGCAGCCAGCCGGGACTAGCGGGAAGCGATTATATTTACGAGCAGTACTTC. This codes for CASSQPGLAGSDYIYEQYF.

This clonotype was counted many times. CDR3 residues: CASSSNRVGGANVLTF. CDR3 nucleotides: TGTGCCAGCAGTTCAAACAGGGTGGGTGGGGCCAACGTCCTGACTTTC. The gene calls are TRBV6-5 and TRBJ2-6; weak D call: TRBD1 (6 bases). This CDR3 region has 16 residues. V lost 4 bases and J 3 bases, leaving 13 bases between the germline ends. CDR1 MNHEY and CDR2 SVGAGI come from the germline V gene.

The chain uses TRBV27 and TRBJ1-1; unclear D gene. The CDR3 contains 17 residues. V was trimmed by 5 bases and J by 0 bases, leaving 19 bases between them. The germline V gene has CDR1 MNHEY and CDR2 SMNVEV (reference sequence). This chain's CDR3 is CASSPTPSPMLNTEAFF. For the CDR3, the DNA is TGTGCCAGCAGTCCGACCCCCAGCCCGATGTTGAACACTGAAGCTTTCTTT.

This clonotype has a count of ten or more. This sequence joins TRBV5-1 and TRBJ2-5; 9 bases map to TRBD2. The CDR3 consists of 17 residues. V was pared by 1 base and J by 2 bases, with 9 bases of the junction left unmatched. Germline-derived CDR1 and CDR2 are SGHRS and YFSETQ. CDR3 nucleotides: TGCGCCAGCAGCTTGTCGGTCCTAGCGGGAAGACAAGAGACCCAGTACTTC. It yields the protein CASSLSVLAGRQETQYF.

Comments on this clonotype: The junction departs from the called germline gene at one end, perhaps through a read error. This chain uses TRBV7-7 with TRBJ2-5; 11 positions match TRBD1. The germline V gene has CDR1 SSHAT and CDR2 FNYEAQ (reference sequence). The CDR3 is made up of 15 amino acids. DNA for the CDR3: TGTGCTAGCAGCTATGGACAGGGGGCACCTGAGACCCAGTACTTC. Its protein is CASSYGQGAPETQYF.

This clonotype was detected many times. CDR3 sequence (DNA): TGTGCCAGCAGTCTACCGGGGTTCTACGAGCAGTACTTC. Translating gives CASSLPGFYEQYF. The chain links TRBV28 to TRBJ2-7; possible D gene TRBD2, 5 bases. Germline loops: CDR1 MDHEN, CDR2 SYDVKM. This CDR3 is 13 amino acids long. Trimming left V 5 bases short and J 3 bases short, with 11 bases between.

DNA of the CDR3: TGCAGTGCGGAGGGGGCCAACGTCCTGACTTTC. It codes for CSAEGANVLTF. The chain combines TRBV20-1 with TRBJ2-6; D remains ambiguous. Per germline, CDR1 DFQATT and CDR2 SNEGSKA (reference sequence). Trimming took 6 bases from V and 4 from J, leaving 4 bases between them. This CDR3 contains 11 residues.

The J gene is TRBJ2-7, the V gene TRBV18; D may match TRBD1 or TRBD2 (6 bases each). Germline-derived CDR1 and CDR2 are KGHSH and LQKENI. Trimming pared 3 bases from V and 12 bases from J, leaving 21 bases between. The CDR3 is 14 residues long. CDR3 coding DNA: TGTGCCAGCTCACCGCGGGGACACCCTGTTTTTATGTACTTC. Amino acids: CASSPRGHPVFMYF. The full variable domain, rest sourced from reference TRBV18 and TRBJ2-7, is NAGVMQNPRHLVRRRGQEARLRCSPMKGHSHVYWYRQLPEEGLKFMVYLQKENIIDESGMPKERFSAEFPKEGPSILRIQQVVRGDSAAYFCASSPRGHPVFMYFGPGTRLTVT.

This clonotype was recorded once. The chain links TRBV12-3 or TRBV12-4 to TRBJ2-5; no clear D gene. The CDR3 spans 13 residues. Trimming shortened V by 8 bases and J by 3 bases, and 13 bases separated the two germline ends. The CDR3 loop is CASVKWGEETQYF. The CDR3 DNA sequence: TGTGCCAGCGTAAAGTGGGGTGAAGAGACCCAGTACTTC.

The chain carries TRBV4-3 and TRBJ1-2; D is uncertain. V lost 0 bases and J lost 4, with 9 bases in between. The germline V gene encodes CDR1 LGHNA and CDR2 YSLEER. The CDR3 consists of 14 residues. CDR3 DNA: TGCGCCAGCAGCCAAGAGGAGGGAGGCTATGGCTACACCTTC. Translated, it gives CASSQEEGGYGYTF.

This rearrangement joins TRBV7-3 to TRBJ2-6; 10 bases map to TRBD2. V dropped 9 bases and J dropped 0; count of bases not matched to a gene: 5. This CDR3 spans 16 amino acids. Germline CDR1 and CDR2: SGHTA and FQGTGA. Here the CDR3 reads CASKREGRSGANVLTF. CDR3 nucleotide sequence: TGTGCCAGTAAGCGGGAGGGCCGCTCTGGGGCCAACGTCCTGACTTTC.

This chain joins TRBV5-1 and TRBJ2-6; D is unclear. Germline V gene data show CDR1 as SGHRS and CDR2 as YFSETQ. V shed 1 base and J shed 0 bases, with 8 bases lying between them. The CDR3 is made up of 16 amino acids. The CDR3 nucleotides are TGCGCCAGCAGCTTGAGTCTCAACTCTGGGGCCAACGTCCTGACTTTC. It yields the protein CASSLSLNSGANVLTF.

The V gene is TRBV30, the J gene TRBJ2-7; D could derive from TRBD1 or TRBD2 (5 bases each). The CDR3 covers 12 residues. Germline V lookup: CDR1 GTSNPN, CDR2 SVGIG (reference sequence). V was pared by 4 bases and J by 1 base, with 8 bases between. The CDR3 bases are TGTGCCTGGATTGGGGGTTCCTACGAGCAGTACTTC. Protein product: CAWIGGSYEQYF.

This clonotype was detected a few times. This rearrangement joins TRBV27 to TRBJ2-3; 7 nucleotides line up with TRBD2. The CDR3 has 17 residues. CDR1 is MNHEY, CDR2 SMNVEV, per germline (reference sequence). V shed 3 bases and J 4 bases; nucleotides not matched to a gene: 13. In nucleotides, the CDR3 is TGTGCCAGCAGTTTCCCCCCTGGCGGGAGAATGTCAGATACGCAGTATTTT. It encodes CASSFPPGGRMSDTQYF.

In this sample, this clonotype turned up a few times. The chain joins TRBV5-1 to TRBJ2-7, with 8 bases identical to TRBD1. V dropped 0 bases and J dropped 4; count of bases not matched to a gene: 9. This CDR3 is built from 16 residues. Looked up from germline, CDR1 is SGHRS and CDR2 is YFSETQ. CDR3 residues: CASSLGLDRVLYEQYF. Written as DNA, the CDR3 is TGCGCCAGCAGCTTGGGTCTGGACAGGGTGTTATACGAGCAGTACTTC. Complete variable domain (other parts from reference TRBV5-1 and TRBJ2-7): KAGVTQTPRYLIKTRGQQVTLSCSPISGHRSVSWYQQTPGQGLQFLFEYFSETQRNKGNFPGRFSGRQFSNSRSEMNVSTLELGDSALYLCASSLGLDRVLYEQYFGPGTRLTVT.

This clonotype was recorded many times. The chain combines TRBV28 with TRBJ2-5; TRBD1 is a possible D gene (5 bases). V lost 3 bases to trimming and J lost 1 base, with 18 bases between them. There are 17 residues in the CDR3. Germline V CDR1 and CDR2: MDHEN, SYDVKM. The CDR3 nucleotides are TGTGCCAGCAGTTTCTTACCTCCGACAGTCTTCCAAGAGACCCAGTACTTC. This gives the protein CASSFLPPTVFQETQYF.

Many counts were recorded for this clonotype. CDR3 in DNA: TGTGCCAGCAGTCCGTCCGGCCCGTCCTACAATGAGCAGTTCTTC. Amino acids: CASSPSGPSYNEQFF. V gene TRBV2 combines with J gene TRBJ2-1; D remains unclear. Trimming left V 5 bases short and J 1 base short, with 12 bases between. CDR1 is SNHLY, CDR2 FYNNEI, per germline. The CDR3 length is 15 residues.